This entry is about one TCR beta chain. Antigen: not known. Clones were read by immunoSEQ multiplex PCR, and TCRdb kept only the in-frame ones, dropping some. Among approximately 150,000 clones listed, 88% were seen once. CDR1 LGHDT and CDR2 YNNKEL come from the germline V gene (reference sequence). CDR3 length: 11 amino acids. With 1 base removed from V and 6 bases from J, the gap between germline ends came to 3 bases. The sample originates from a study of T cell responses to AZD1222 COVID-19 vaccine. The study's findings and limits: Repertoires were collected only later (after the peak T cell response had occurred). The number of AZD1222 recipients seropositive at baseline was only five to seven.

The sequenced sample was peripheral blood, obtained 28 days after the second dose of the MenACWY control vaccine. The TCR was taken from an adult who received the MenACWY meningococcal vaccine as a control. V gene TRBV3-1 (or the pseudogene TRBV3-2) combines with J gene TRBJ1-2; the D is unclear. CDR3 protein: CASSQVNGYTF. As DNA, the CDR3 is TGTGCCAGCAGCCAAGTTAATGGCTACACCTTC.